The 10 T cell receptor beta chains below were found in one sample sequenced in a study of T cell changes during pregnancy in multiple sclerosis. Profiling relied on immunoSEQ multiplex PCR, and the TCRdb table lists in-frame clones only, not all of them. The table lists about 40,000 clones, approximately 91% of them singletons, with approximately 0.73% in the top ten. Here the sequenced sample was CD4+ T cells from peripheral blood mononuclear cells, taken before pregnancy. The receptors were sampled from a female donor with multiple sclerosis, enrolled in a pregnancy study.

The V gene is TRBV4-1, the J gene TRBJ1-2, with 7 bases lining up with TRBD1. This CDR3 has 12 amino acids. Germline V gene lookup returns CDR1 MGHRA and CDR2 YSYEKL. With V trimmed by 5 bases and J by 6 bases, 3 bases remained unmatched. CDR3 sequence: CASSLGTDGYTF. The CDR3 coding sequence is TGCGCCAGCAGCTTAGGGACAGATGGCTACACCTTC.

This clone was counted once. This sequence joins TRBV6-1 and TRBJ2-5; D gene unclear. Deletions cut 7 bases from V and 5 bases from J, with 8 bases between. CDR1 is MNHNS and CDR2 is SASEGT in the germline V gene. The CDR3 length is 11 residues. CDR3 DNA sequence: TGTGCCAGCATTATTGGCGAGACCCAGTACTTC. It is translated as CASIIGETQYF.

J is TRBJ1-2 and V is TRBV5-6, with D possibly TRBD1 on 6 matching bases. The CDR3 extends over 14 amino acids. The germline V gene encodes CDR1 SGHDT and CDR2 YYEEEE. V shed 4 bases and J shed 2 bases, with 12 bases lying between them. CDR3 DNA sequence: TGTGCCAGCAGCCACTCGACAGGAAACTATGGCTACACCTTC. Residues: CASSHSTGNYGYTF.

This chain joins TRBV7-2 and TRBJ1-1; 7 positions match TRBD1. The length of the CDR3 is 12 residues. V was pared by 11 bases and J by 7 bases, with 10 bases of the junction left unmatched. From germline, CDR1 is SGHTA and CDR2 FQGNSA. Here the CDR3 DNA reads TGTGCCGGTAGAGGGACAGACTATGAAGCTTTCTTT. Protein: CAGRGTDYEAFF.

This clone was picked up a small number of times. The chain combines TRBV5-1 with TRBJ1-4; 8 bases match TRBD1. The CDR3 runs to 14 residues. V was clipped by 4 bases and J by 3 bases; unmatched bases: 2. Germline V gene lookup returns CDR1 SGHRS and CDR2 YFSETQ. CDR3 region: CASSPTGANEKLFF. CDR3 sequence (DNA): TGCGCCAGCAGCCCGACAGGGGCTAATGAAAAACTGTTTTTT.

The V call is TRBV6-6, the J call TRBJ1-3; no definite D call. Germline V gene lookup returns CDR1 MNHNY and CDR2 SVGAGI (reference sequence). Trimming removed 6 bases at V and 0 bases at J, with 9 bases between. The CDR3 is made up of 14 amino acids. DNA of the CDR3: TGTGCCAGCAGACCGGTCCTCTCTGGAAACACCATATATTTT. Translated: CASRPVLSGNTIYF.

The chain couples TRBV9 to TRBJ2-3; TRBD2 matches 12 bases. Trimming cost V 0 bases and J 5 bases; bases outside gene matches: 7. The CDR3 has 17 residues. Looked up from germline, CDR1 is SGDLS and CDR2 is YYNGEE. This chain's CDR3 is CASSVDPSGGALDTQYF. Written as DNA, the CDR3 is TGTGCCAGCAGCGTAGACCCTAGCGGGGGGGCCTTAGATACGCAGTATTTT.

V and J are TRBV7-3 and TRBJ1-2; 9 bases map to TRBD1. Germline loops: CDR1 SGHTA, CDR2 FQGTGA. After removal of 5 bases from V and 8 bases from J, the junction contained 6 bases not matched to a gene. CDR3 length equals 13 residues. The CDR3 spells CASSPQGAGGYTF. The CDR3 coding sequence is TGTGCCAGCAGCCCACAGGGGGCTGGAGGCTACACCTTC. The full variable domain, rest sourced from reference TRBV7-3 and TRBJ1-2, is GAGVSQTPSNKVTEKGKYVELRCDPISGHTALYWYRQSLGQGPEFLIYFQGTGAADDSGLPNDRFFAVRPEGSVSTLKIQRTERGDSAVYLCASSPQGAGGYTFGSGTRLTVV.

This rearrangement joins TRBV2 to TRBJ1-6, with D tentatively TRBD1 (6 bases). CDR3 length: 16 amino acids. Germline loops: CDR1 SNHLY, CDR2 FYNNEI. V lost 1 base and J lost 3, with 10 bases in between. CDR3 nucleotides: TGTGCCAGCAGTGAAGGGACAGTAATCTATAATTCACCCCTCCACTTT. The encoded protein is CASSEGTVIYNSPLHF.

By its share, this clone is medium-sized. The J gene is TRBJ2-7, the V gene TRBV6-6; D is perhaps TRBD2 (5 bases). V gave up 2 bases and J gave up 0 bases, with 8 bases separating them. The CDR3 contains 14 residues. Germline CDR1 MNHNY, CDR2 SVGAGI (reference sequence). The CDR3 loop is CASSYRGTSYEQYF. The CDR3 region has the DNA TGTGCCAGCAGTTACCGGGGAACCTCCTACGAGCAGTACTTC.